Listed below are T cell receptor beta chains from one sample, sequenced in a study of OX40 agonist ivuxolimab in advanced cancers. Only in-frame clones appear in the TCRdb table, and some are missing; sequencing was by immunoSEQ multiplex PCR. The table includes under 95,000 clones, around 84% detected once. Sequencing was performed on CD4+ or CD8+ T cells sorted from blood, taken in a trial of the OX40 agonist ivuxolimab. The receptors stem from an adult with an advanced solid tumor such as melanoma, head and neck, liver or kidney cancer. Both conserved end residues are part of each CDR3. Fields, in order: V gene, D gene, clone size, CDR3 length, J gene, CDR3 protein, CDR3 DNA. The D gene is left open where the match is weak. Size tells how often a clone was seen (once, few, many) or the class of an expanded clone, and some rows leave it out.

V gene: TRBV15
D gene: TRBD1
clone size: -
CDR3 length: 14
J gene: TRBJ2-7
CDR3 protein: CATSGTGVNYEQYF
CDR3 DNA: TGTGCCACCTCCGGGACAGGGGTTAACTACGAGCAGTACTTC

V gene: TRBV28
D gene: TRBD2
clone size: -
CDR3 length: 14
J gene: TRBJ2-1
CDR3 protein: CATYGGGSYNEQFF
CDR3 DNA: TGTGCCACCTATGGGGGGGGTTCCTACAATGAGCAGTTCTTC

V gene: TRBV5-1
D gene: TRBD2
clone size: -
CDR3 length: 19
J gene: TRBJ2-7
CDR3 protein: CASSTLTGTSGRAEYEQYF
CDR3 DNA: TGCGCCAGCTCAACCCTTACCGGGACTAGCGGGAGGGCCGAATACGAGCAGTACTTC

V gene: TRBV19
D gene: -
clone size: -
CDR3 length: 18
J gene: TRBJ1-1
CDR3 protein: CASSTPPNHRFLNTEAFF
CDR3 DNA: TGTGCCAGTAGTACACCCCCGAACCACAGGTTCTTGAACACTGAAGCTTTCTTT

V gene: TRBV10-1
D gene: TRBD2
clone size: -
CDR3 length: 15
J gene: TRBJ2-1
CDR3 protein: CASSESSGSSNEQFF
CDR3 DNA: TGCGCCAGCAGTGAGTCTAGCGGGAGTAGCAATGAGCAGTTCTTC

V gene: TRBV10-3
D gene: TRBD1
clone size: -
CDR3 length: 15
J gene: TRBJ2-5
CDR3 protein: CAIMDRAGPEETQYF
CDR3 DNA: TGTGCCATCATGGACAGGGCGGGCCCAGAAGAGACCCAGTACTTC

V gene: TRBV5-1
D gene: -
clone size: -
CDR3 length: 12
J gene: TRBJ2-7
CDR3 protein: CASSLEAGQQYF
CDR3 DNA: TGCGCCAGCAGCTTGGAGGCCGGGCAGCAGTACTTC

V gene: TRBV28
D gene: -
clone size: -
CDR3 length: 13
J gene: TRBJ2-7
CDR3 protein: CASRSKGSYEQYF
CDR3 DNA: TGTGCCAGCAGGTCGAAAGGCTCTTACGAGCAGTACTTC

V gene: TRBV25-1
D gene: -
clone size: -
CDR3 length: 17
J gene: TRBJ2-1
CDR3 protein: CASSEPSGSGKYNEQFF
CDR3 DNA: TGTGCCAGCAGTGAACCGTCGGGGAGCGGCAAGTACAATGAGCAGTTCTTC

V gene: TRBV10-1
D gene: TRBD2
clone size: -
CDR3 length: 16
J gene: TRBJ2-1
CDR3 protein: CASSEALAGADNEQFF
CDR3 DNA: TGCGCCAGCAGTGAGGCCCTAGCGGGAGCGGACAATGAGCAGTTCTTC

V gene: TRBV7-2
D gene: -
clone size: -
CDR3 length: 13
J gene: TRBJ1-1
CDR3 protein: CASSSTPNTEAFF
CDR3 DNA: TGTGCCAGCAGTAGTACACCGAACACTGAAGCTTTCTTT

V gene: TRBV28
D gene: -
clone size: -
CDR3 length: 14
J gene: TRBJ1-5
CDR3 protein: CASSAPPEGQPQHF
CDR3 DNA: TGTGCCAGCAGTGCCCCACCCGAGGGGCAGCCCCAGCATTTT

V gene: TRBV7-9
D gene: TRBD1
clone size: -
CDR3 length: 19
J gene: TRBJ1-2
CDR3 protein: CASSLPGTGGHPSGYGYTF
CDR3 DNA: TGTGCCAGCAGCTTACCGGGGACAGGGGGACACCCCTCGGGCTATGGCTACACCTTC

V gene: TRBV30
D gene: TRBD2
clone size: -
CDR3 length: 13
J gene: TRBJ2-1
CDR3 protein: CAWSVRGSGLQFF
CDR3 DNA: TGTGCCTGGAGTGTACGGGGTAGCGGGCTGCAGTTCTTC

V gene: TRBV5-8
D gene: TRBD1
clone size: -
CDR3 length: 14
J gene: TRBJ1-5
CDR3 protein: CASSLTGGFQPQHF
CDR3 DNA: TGTGCCAGCAGCTTGACAGGGGGCTTTCAGCCCCAGCATTTT

V gene: TRBV5-1
D gene: -
clone size: -
CDR3 length: 15
J gene: TRBJ1-3
CDR3 protein: CASSLAFTSGNTIYF
CDR3 DNA: TGCGCCAGCAGCTTGGCCTTCACCTCTGGAAACACCATATATTTT

V gene: TRBV2
D gene: -
clone size: -
CDR3 length: 10
J gene: TRBJ2-7
CDR3 protein: CASAHYEQYF
CDR3 DNA: TGTGCCAGCGCCCACTACGAGCAGTACTTC

V gene: TRBV6-5
D gene: -
clone size: once
CDR3 length: 13
J gene: TRBJ1-2
CDR3 protein: CASSYSLGYGYTF
CDR3 DNA: TGTGCCAGCAGTTACTCGTTAGGGTATGGCTACACCTTC

V gene: TRBV18
D gene: -
clone size: -
CDR3 length: 12
J gene: TRBJ2-5
CDR3 protein: CASSPSRETQYF
CDR3 DNA: TGTGCCAGCTCACCAAGTAGAGAGACCCAGTACTTC

V gene: TRBV28
D gene: TRBD2
clone size: -
CDR3 length: 14
J gene: TRBJ2-7
CDR3 protein: CASSKIGGTYEQYF
CDR3 DNA: TGTGCCAGCAGTAAGATCGGGGGGACCTACGAGCAGTACTTC

V gene: TRBV19
D gene: -
clone size: -
CDR3 length: 15
J gene: TRBJ1-1
CDR3 protein: CASSVITGRTPEAFF
CDR3 DNA: TGTGCCAGTAGTGTAATTACAGGACGGACGCCTGAAGCTTTCTTT

V gene: TRBV6-5
D gene: TRBD1
clone size: once
CDR3 length: 14
J gene: TRBJ1-5
CDR3 protein: CASRTGAGSQPQHF
CDR3 DNA: TGTGCCAGCAGGACAGGGGCGGGTAGTCAGCCCCAGCATTTT

V gene: TRBV6-4
D gene: TRBD1
clone size: -
CDR3 length: 14
J gene: TRBJ2-5
CDR3 protein: CASSENQGAETQYF
CDR3 DNA: TGTGCCAGCAGTGAAAACCAGGGGGCAGAGACCCAGTACTTC

V gene: TRBV4-1
D gene: TRBD1
clone size: -
CDR3 length: 17
J gene: TRBJ1-6
CDR3 protein: CASSQPRGTLRYSPLHF
CDR3 DNA: TGCGCCAGCAGCCAACCCAGGGGGACCCTGAGGTATTCACCCCTCCACTTT

V gene: TRBV10-3
D gene: TRBD1
clone size: -
CDR3 length: 13
J gene: TRBJ1-1
CDR3 protein: CASAGGLNTEAFF
CDR3 DNA: TGTGCCTCAGCAGGGGGCCTGAACACTGAAGCTTTCTTT

V gene: TRBV5-1
D gene: -
clone size: -
CDR3 length: 19
J gene: TRBJ2-3
CDR3 protein: CASSLVFPGGASSTDTQYF
CDR3 DNA: TGCGCCAGCAGCTTGGTATTTCCAGGGGGGGCGAGTAGCACAGATACGCAGTATTTT

V gene: TRBV28
D gene: -
clone size: -
CDR3 length: 14
J gene: TRBJ1-1
CDR3 protein: CASSRGGIGTEAFF
CDR3 DNA: TGTGCCAGCAGTCGGGGGGGGATTGGCACTGAAGCTTTCTTT

V gene: TRBV19
D gene: -
clone size: -
CDR3 length: 14
J gene: TRBJ2-3
CDR3 protein: CASSIPGSRDTQYF
CDR3 DNA: TGTGCCAGTAGTATACCGGGGTCTAGGGATACGCAGTATTTT

V gene: TRBV12-2
D gene: -
clone size: -
CDR3 length: 17
J gene: TRBJ1-2
CDR3 protein: CASRLGGADGWSYGYTF
CDR3 DNA: TGTGCAAGTCGCTTAGGTGGGGCGGATGGTTGGAGCTATGGCTACACCTTC

V gene: TRBV11-2
D gene: -
clone size: -
CDR3 length: 16
J gene: TRBJ2-2
CDR3 protein: CASSLDPGANTGELFF
CDR3 DNA: TGTGCCAGCAGCCTAGATCCAGGGGCGAACACCGGGGAGCTGTTTTTT

V gene: TRBV19
D gene: -
clone size: -
CDR3 length: 15
J gene: TRBJ1-5
CDR3 protein: CASSIDRTRGQPQHF
CDR3 DNA: TGTGCCAGTAGTATAGATCGGACAAGGGGTCAGCCCCAGCATTTT

V gene: TRBV10-2
D gene: TRBD2
clone size: -
CDR3 length: 18
J gene: TRBJ2-5
CDR3 protein: CASSDLTSGGKYQETQYF
CDR3 DNA: TGCGCCAGCAGTGATCTGACTAGCGGGGGAAAGTACCAAGAGACCCAGTACTTC

V gene: TRBV6-5
D gene: -
clone size: -
CDR3 length: 14
J gene: TRBJ2-3
CDR3 protein: CASSYEGSVGTQYF
CDR3 DNA: TGTGCCAGCAGTTACGAGGGTAGTGTGGGTACGCAGTATTTT

V gene: TRBV27
D gene: TRBD1
clone size: many
CDR3 length: 18
J gene: TRBJ2-7
CDR3 protein: CASSLLAWAGGRSYEQYF
CDR3 DNA: TGTGCCAGCAGTTTATTAGCGTGGGCAGGGGGCCGCAGCTACGAGCAGTACTTC

V gene: TRBV6-5
D gene: TRBD1
clone size: -
CDR3 length: 13
J gene: TRBJ1-1
CDR3 protein: CASSEGARAEAFF
CDR3 DNA: TGTGCCAGCAGCGAGGGGGCGCGGGCTGAAGCTTTCTTT

V gene: TRBV7-9
D gene: -
clone size: -
CDR3 length: 14
J gene: TRBJ2-5
CDR3 protein: CASTPSDRKETQYF
CDR3 DNA: TGTGCCAGCACCCCTTCGGACAGAAAAGAGACCCAGTACTTC